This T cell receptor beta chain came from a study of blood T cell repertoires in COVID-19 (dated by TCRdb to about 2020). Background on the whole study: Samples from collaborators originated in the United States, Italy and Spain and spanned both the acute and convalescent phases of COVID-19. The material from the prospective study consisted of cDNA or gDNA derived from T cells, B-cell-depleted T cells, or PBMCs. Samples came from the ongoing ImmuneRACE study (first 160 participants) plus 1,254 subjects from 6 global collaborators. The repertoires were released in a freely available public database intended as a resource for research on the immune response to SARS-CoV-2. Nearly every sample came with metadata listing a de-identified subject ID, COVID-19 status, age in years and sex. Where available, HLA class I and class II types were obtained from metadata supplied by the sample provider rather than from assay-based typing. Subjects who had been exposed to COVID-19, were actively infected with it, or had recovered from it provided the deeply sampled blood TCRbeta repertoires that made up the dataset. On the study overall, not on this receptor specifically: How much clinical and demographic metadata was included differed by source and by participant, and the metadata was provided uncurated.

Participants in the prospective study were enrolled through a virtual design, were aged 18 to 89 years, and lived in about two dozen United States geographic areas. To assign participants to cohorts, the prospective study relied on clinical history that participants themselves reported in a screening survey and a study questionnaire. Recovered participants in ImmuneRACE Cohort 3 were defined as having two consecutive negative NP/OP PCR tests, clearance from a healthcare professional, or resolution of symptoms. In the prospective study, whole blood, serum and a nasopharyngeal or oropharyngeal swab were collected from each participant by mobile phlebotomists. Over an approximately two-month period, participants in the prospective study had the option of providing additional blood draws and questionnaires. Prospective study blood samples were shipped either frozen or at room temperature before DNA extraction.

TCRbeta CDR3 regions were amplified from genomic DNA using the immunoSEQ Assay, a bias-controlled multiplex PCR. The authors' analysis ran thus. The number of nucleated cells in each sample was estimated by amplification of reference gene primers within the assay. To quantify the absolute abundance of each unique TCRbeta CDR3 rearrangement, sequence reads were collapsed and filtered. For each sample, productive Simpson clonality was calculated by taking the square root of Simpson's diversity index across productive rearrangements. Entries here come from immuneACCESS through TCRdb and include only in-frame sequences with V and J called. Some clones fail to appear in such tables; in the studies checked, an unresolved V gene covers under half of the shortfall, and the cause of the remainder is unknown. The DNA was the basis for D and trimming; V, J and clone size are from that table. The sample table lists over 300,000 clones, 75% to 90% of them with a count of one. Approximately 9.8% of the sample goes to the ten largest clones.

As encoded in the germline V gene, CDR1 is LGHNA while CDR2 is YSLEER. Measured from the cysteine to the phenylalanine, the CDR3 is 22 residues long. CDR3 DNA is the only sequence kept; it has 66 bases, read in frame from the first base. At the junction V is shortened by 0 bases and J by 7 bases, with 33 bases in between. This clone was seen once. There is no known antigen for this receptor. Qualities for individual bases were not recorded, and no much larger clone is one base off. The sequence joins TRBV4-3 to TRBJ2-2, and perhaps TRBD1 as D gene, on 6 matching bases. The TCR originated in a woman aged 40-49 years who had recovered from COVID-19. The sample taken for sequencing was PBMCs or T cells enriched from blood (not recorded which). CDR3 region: CASSQDLGGARGQGILFGELFF. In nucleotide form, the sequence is TGCGCCAGCAGCCAAGATCTGGGTGGTGCCCGCGGGCAGGGGATCTTGTTCGGGGAGCTGTTTTTT.